This entry concerns a single T cell receptor (beta chain). The specificity of this receptor is unknown. Base qualities are not provided; no much larger clone lies one nucleotide away. Receptors were amplified or captured by the immunoSEQ multiplex PCR assay. For the multiplex PCR, a mixture combining 60 forward primers for TCR Vbeta segments and 13 reverse primers for TCR Jbeta segments was used. Amplification of the CDR3 region of rearranged TCR beta genes was performed with a multiplex PCR assay on genomic DNA. The Illumina HiSeq System was used to sequence the amplified TCR beta libraries as 87-base-pair reads. The study's own analysis went as follows. Across the 500 to 850 repertoires, a later analysis counted approximately 83 million unique TCR beta chains, approximately 10 million of which were shared by at least two donors. Raw reads were error-corrected and collapsed into unique sequences with a nearest-neighbor algorithm that merged closely related sequences to remove PCR and sequencing errors. To assign V, D and J gene segments, CDR3 sequences were aligned to IMGT reference sequences. For a sequence to be retained, a match of at least six nucleotides was required to both a V gene segment and a J gene segment. Rearrangements were called productive when the CDR3 lacked stop codons and stayed in frame with V and J; all others were non-productive. Following IMGT convention, CDR3 was defined as the stretch from the second conserved V-encoded cysteine to the conserved J-encoded phenylalanine. The earlier analysis of 587 of the donors excluded sequences that lacked an unambiguous match to a single V gene segment. In an earlier analysis of 500 to 750 of the donors, V segments were called functional above 56.7% productive rearrangements and were called segregating when the between-donor standard deviation exceeded 5%. A statistical classification framework was built for diagnosing cytomegalovirus status from the catalog of TCR beta chain sequences. V and J gene assignment, in a later analysis, came from comparing TCR nucleotide sequences with IMGT/GENE-DB human TR gene sequences. The TCRdist pipeline was used in a later analysis to assign CDR3 sequences and most-parsimonious VDJ recombination scenarios. In a later analysis, each TCR beta chain was defined by its CDR3 amino acid sequence together with its V-gene family, and reads lacking a unique V-gene family were excluded. To address suspected cross-contamination and a sequencing artifact, a later analysis removed around 590 highly shared, low-generation-probability nucleotide sequences. For each public chain, a later analysis derived a clonal expansion index from normalized ranks of inferred template counts within each repertoire. Generation probabilities in a later analysis came from a VDJ recombination model fitted to out-of-frame rearrangements, and those results were checked against IGoR. Hypergeometric tests were used in a later analysis to score TCR-TCR, TCR-HLA and TCR-CMV co-occurrence, with a repertoire-size bias correction applied to the TCR pairs. In a later analysis, false discovery rates were estimated by permuting HLA or CMV assignments 20 times. In a later analysis, co-occurring TCRs were grouped with DBSCAN, and TCRdist sequence similarity was added when clustering was performed within HLA-allele-positive subsets. Co-occurrence clustering excluded repertoires with fewer than 30,000 or more than 120,000 public chains, plus five with anomalous nucleotide sharing. What TCRdb holds here is the immuneACCESS table cut down to in-frame rearrangements. Part of the clones is not present; checked against another copy, under half of the missing clones reflect an unresolved V gene, and the others are unexplained. V, J and clone size reflect that table, while D and trimming were determined from the DNA. The sample table records 95,000 to 150,000 clones; more than 75% of these occur just once. Jointly, the top ten make up over 10% of the sample.

According to the germline V gene, CDR1 reads SQVTM and CDR2 reads ANQGSEA. The CDR3 contains 14 residues, cysteine and phenylalanine counted. The entry retains the CDR3 DNA only, 42 bases that are in frame from base 1. Clipping removes 7 bases from V and 2 bases from J, with 6 as the unmatched junction base count. In total, more than 500 healthy bone marrow donors made up the cohort. At the time of sampling, all cohort members were nominally healthy, though unrecorded immune exposures were likely present. The donor was CMV seropositive and belonged to the group of 250 to 300 seropositive cohort members. Each donor provided a peripheral blood sample, and peripheral blood mononuclear cells were used for TCR beta sequencing. Genomic DNA was extracted from the blood cell samples with the Qiagen DNeasy Blood Extraction Kit. This entry belongs to a study of cytomegalovirus exposure and HLA in healthy donors (TCRdb year 2017). At the level of the whole study: According to an earlier analysis of 587 of the donors, about 190 million T cells yielded roughly 100 million unique TCR beta sequences and around 300 Gb of sequence data. An early release that covered several hundred HLA-typed donors contained around 300 gigabases of sequencing data and roughly 84 million unique TCR sequences. The genetic ancestry cluster associated with self-reported Caucasian donors included about four fifths of the 398 genotyped donors. The study aimed to test whether signatures of past pathogen exposure could be identified by cataloging public T cell receptors. The T cell repertoires of under 750 subjects were profiled by immunosequencing and related to cytomegalovirus serostatus. Besides the first cohort of roughly 660 subjects, a separate validation cohort made up of 95 to 150 different subjects was used. To predict cytomegalovirus infection status, the study brought together high-throughput TCR immunosequencing, statistical association of individual TCRs with disease status, and machine learning. A later analysis re-examined previously published TCR beta repertoires from 500 to 700 donors and added high-resolution HLA genotyping to investigate patterns of TCR occurrence. Rather than drawing on any new phenotypic data, the later analysis identified candidate immune exposures from TCR beta sequences and the way those sequences occurred across donors. To decide whether each TCR beta V gene segment behaved as functional or pseudogenic, an earlier analysis of fewer than 750 of the donors relied on high-throughput TCR beta sequencing. Donor age, sex, ethnicity and CMV serostatus were compiled alongside the repertoire data. In a later genetic analysis, genome-wide SNP genotypes for about 65% of the 666 donors were used, and that subset was treated as a discovery cohort. Every discovery cohort repertoire had been produced on one sequencing platform. HLA typing included class I and class II loci at four-digit resolution. The number of typed donors differed by locus: about 629-630 for A, B, C, DRB1 and DQB1; 500 to 550 for DQA1; approximately 600 for DPA1; and about 450 for DPB1. Roughly 5 DR-DQ haplotypes were handled as single units for association and clustering, since linkage in the cohort was strong. On average, approximately 250,000 unique TCR beta nucleotide sequences were sequenced per donor among more than 350 genotyped donors of the cohort, with approximately 18% of those sequences being non-productive.

What the research found in general, with its limitations: Most TCR sequences were observed very rarely across donors, whereas some public TCRs were present in many individuals. In the study, around 150 TCR beta chains were listed as associated with cytomegalovirus. When HLA alleles, especially DR and DQ, strongly co-occurred, TCR associations were difficult to assign to individual alleles. A cluster of highly shared sequence variants was judged likely to represent a technical artifact of the sequencing pipeline. The cohort was sequenced for TCR beta chains only, and without alpha or paired-chain data the features that could be detected were limited. Compared with equally common non-associated chains, HLA-associated TCR beta chains in a later analysis were more clonally expanded and had lower generation probabilities. A few of the identified cytomegalovirus-associated TCR beta chains were confirmed in vitro to be specific for cytomegalovirus antigens. A further reported finding was that TCR beta sequences accurately predicted the HLA-A and HLA-B alleles for most subjects in the first cohort. The authors suggested that the approach could potentially be extended to other disease states and immunological phenotypes. The classifier was reported to diagnose cytomegalovirus status with high specificity and sensitivity in both the original cohort and the validation cohort. Compared with the roughly 700-donor mean, donors in an Asian-associated ancestry cluster had fewer N-insertions in productive TCRs, according to a later genetic analysis. Some IMGT-functional V segments, including TRBV6-2 and TRBV6-3, could not be distinguished by the 87-base-pair reads and were therefore excluded. Because counts were too low, around 18 rarely observed V segments, including chromosome 9 orphons, were left out of the earlier analysis of some 640 of the donors. Because HLA typing was unavailable for some donors at each locus, only the typed subset was used in association tests. According to a later analysis, TCR association rates differed among HLA loci, with DRB1 alleles showing the most associated TCRs and HLA-C alleles showing the fewest. In a later analysis, several top co-occurrence clusters were reported to appear linked to parvovirus B19, influenza, CMV and Epstein-Barr virus. An association between a missense DCLRE1C variant and V-gene and J-gene trimming of TCR beta chains was found in a later genetic analysis and replicated in an independent cohort. Specific HLA alleles were associated with 15,000 to 20,000 TCR beta sequences at a false discovery rate of 0.05 in a later analysis. The presence/absence analyses assumed that sequencing depth was roughly uniform across donors, and that assumption may not be true. In an earlier analysis of a few hundred of the donors, most TCR beta V segments were observed in productive rearrangements about 87% or about 30% of the time, broadly matching IMGT annotations. Correlated functional status among segregating V segments might be attributable to linkage disequilibrium, but an unknown experimental factor could not be ruled out. Most CMV-associated TCR beta chains appeared to be HLA-restricted in a later analysis, and the HLA associations seemed to be driven largely by CMV exposure. CMV serostatus was the only immune exposure information available for the cohort.

The sequence derives from a woman in her fifties or sixties in good health and CMV-seropositive. The rearrangement joined TRBV29-1 to TRBJ1-2; TRBD1 lines up with 11 middle nucleotides. Sequencing was performed on PBMCs. The CDR3 here reads CSAPGDRGNYGYTF. The DNA sequence reads TGCAGCGCGCCGGGGGACAGGGGGAACTATGGCTACACCTTC.